The source of this T cell receptor beta chain is a study of shared clonotypes between healthy human individuals. Only in-frame clones appear in the TCRdb table, and some are missing; sequencing was by immunoSEQ multiplex PCR. The sample has about 470,000 clones; more than 75% are singletons. With V trimmed by 10 bases and J by 3 bases, 18 bases remained unmatched. Germline V gene sequence: CDR1 MDHEN, CDR2 SYDVKM. The CDR3 sequence is 16 residues long. This clone was seen ten or more times. The rearrangement links TRBV28 to TRBJ2-7, with 7 bases identical to TRBD2. This receptor was taken from a woman aged 40 to 50 in good health. Some clones in this sample may be carry-over from other donors' samples. Material for sequencing was PBMCs. DNA of the CDR3: TGTGCCACCCTCCCCGCTAGCGGAGGACGGGTCTACGAGCAGTACTTC. Translated, it gives CATLPASGGRVYEQYF.